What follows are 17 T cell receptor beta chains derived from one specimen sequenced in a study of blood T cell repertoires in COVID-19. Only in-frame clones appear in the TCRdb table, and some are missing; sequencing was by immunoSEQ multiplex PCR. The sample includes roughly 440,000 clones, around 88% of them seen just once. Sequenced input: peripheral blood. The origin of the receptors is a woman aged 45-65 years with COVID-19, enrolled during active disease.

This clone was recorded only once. CDR3 protein: CASSAQGVYEQYF. For the CDR3, the DNA is TGTGCCAGCAGTGCCCAGGGGGTCTACGAGCAGTACTTC. The rearrangement uses TRBV2 and TRBJ2-7, with 7 bases identical to TRBD1. CDR3 length: 13 residues. The V gene end was trimmed by 4 bases and the J gene end by 3 bases; junction bases not matched to a gene: 3. The germline V gene has CDR1 SNHLY and CDR2 FYNNEI.

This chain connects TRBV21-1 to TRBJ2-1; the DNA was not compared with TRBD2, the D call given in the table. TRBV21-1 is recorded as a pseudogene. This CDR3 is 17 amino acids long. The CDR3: CASSKGPCGGSYNEQFF. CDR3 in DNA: TGTGCCAGCAGCAAGGGGCCCTGCGGGGGTTCCTACAATGAGCAGTTCTTC.

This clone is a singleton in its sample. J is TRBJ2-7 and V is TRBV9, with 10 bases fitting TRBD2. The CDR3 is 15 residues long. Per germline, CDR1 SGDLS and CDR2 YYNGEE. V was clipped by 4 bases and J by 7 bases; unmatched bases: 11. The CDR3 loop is CASSPSPSGGEEQYF. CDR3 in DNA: TGTGCCAGCAGCCCCAGTCCCAGCGGGGGGGAGGAGCAGTACTTC. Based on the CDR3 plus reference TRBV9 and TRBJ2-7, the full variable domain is DSGVTQTPKHLITATGQRVTLRCSPRSGDLSVYWYQQSLDQGLQFLIQYYNGEERAKGNILERFSAQQFPDLHSELNLSSLELGDSALYFCASSPSPSGGEEQYFGPGTRLTVT.

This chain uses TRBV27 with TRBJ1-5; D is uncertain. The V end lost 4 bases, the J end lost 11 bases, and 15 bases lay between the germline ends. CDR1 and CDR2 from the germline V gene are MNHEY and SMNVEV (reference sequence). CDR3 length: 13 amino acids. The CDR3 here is CASSSYDRGAQHF. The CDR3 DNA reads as TGTGCCAGCAGTTCCTACGACCGGGGAGCCCAGCATTTT.

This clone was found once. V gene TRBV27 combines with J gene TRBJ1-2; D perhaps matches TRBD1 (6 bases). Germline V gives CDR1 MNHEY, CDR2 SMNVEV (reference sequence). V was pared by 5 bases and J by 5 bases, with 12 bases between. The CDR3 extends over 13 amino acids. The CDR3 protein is CASSQQGPYGYTF. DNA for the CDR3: TGTGCCAGCAGTCAACAGGGACCTTATGGCTACACCTTC.

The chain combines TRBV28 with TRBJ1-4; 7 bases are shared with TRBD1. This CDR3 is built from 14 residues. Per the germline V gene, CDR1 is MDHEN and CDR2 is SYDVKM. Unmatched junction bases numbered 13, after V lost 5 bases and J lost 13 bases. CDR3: CASSPGTVRVGLFF. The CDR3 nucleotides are TGTGCCAGCAGTCCCGGGACAGTCCGTGTGGGACTGTTTTTT.

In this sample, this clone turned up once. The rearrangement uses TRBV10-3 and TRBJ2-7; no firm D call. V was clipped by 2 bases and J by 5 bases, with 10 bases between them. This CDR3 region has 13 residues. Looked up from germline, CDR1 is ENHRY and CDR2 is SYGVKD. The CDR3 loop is CAISERGFNEQYF. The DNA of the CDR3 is TGTGCCATCAGTGAGAGAGGTTTCAACGAGCAGTACTTC.

This chain's CDR3 is CASSLARGGGVTGELFF. DNA for the CDR3: TGTGCCAGCAGCTTAGCGCGAGGCGGGGGGGTCACCGGGGAGCTGTTTTTT. This sequence joins TRBV7-2 and TRBJ2-2; 9 nucleotides match TRBD2. CDR1 is SGHTA and CDR2 is FQGNSA in the germline V gene. The CDR3 sequence is 17 residues long. Trimming at V came to 0 bases and at J to 4 bases, leaving 6 bases not matched to a gene.

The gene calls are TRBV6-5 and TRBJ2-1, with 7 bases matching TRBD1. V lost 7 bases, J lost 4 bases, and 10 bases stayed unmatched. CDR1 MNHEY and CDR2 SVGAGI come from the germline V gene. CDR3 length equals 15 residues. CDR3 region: CASTPGQLFYNEQFF. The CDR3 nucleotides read TGTGCCAGCACCCCGGGACAGTTATTTTACAATGAGCAGTTCTTC.

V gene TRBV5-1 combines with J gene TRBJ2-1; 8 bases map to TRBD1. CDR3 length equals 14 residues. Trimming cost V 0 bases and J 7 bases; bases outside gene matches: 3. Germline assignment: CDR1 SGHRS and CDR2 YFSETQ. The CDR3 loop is CASSLETGANEQFF. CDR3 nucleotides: TGCGCCAGCAGCTTGGAGACAGGGGCGAATGAGCAGTTCTTC.

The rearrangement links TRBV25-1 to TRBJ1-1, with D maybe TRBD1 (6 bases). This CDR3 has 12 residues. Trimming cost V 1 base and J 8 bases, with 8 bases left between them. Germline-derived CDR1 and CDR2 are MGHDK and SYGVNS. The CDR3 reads CASSESGEEAFF. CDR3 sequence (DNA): TGTGCCAGCAGTGAATCAGGGGAGGAAGCTTTCTTT.

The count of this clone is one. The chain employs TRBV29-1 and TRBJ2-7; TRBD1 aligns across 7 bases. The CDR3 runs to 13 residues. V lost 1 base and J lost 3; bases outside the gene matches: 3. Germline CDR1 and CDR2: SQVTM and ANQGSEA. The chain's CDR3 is CSVEGDRVYEQYF. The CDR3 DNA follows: TGCAGCGTTGAAGGAGACAGGGTCTACGAGCAGTACTTC.

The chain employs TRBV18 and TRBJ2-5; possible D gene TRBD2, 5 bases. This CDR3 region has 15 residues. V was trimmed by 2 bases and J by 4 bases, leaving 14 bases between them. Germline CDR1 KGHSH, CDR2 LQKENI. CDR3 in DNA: TGTGCCAGCTCACCAGTTGCCCCCGGAGGAGAGACCCAGTACTTC. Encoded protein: CASSPVAPGGETQYF.

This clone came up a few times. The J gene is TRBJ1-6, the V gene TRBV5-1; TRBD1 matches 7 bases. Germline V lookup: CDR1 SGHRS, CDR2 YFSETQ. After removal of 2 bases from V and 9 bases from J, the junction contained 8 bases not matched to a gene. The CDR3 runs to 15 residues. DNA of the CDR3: TGCGCCAGCAGCTTCCAAGCAGGGGGAGGTTCACCCCTCCACTTT. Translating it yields CASSFQAGGGSPLHF.

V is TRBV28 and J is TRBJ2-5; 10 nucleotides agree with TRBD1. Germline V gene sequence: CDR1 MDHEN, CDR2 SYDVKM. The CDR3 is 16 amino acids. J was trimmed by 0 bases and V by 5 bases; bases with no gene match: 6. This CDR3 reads CASSHTGTGDQETQYF. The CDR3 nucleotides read TGTGCCAGCAGTCATACCGGGACAGGGGACCAAGAGACCCAGTACTTC.

Here the CDR3 reads CSSTDRGTETQYF. In DNA form, the CDR3 reads TGCAGCTCGACCGATCGGGGTACGGAGACCCAGTACTTC. This chain uses TRBV29-1 with TRBJ2-5, with a possible D match to TRBD2 (5 bases). The CDR3 is 13 residues long. Germline assignment: CDR1 SQVTM and CDR2 ANQGSEA. Deletions cut 8 bases from V and 5 bases from J, with 18 bases between.

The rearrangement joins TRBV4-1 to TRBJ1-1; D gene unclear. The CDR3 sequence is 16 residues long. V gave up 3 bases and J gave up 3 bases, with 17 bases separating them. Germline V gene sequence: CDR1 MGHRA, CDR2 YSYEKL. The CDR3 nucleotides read TGCGCCAGCAGCCAGGAGATCCCGGGAGCTTACACTGAAGCTTTCTTT. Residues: CASSQEIPGAYTEAFF.